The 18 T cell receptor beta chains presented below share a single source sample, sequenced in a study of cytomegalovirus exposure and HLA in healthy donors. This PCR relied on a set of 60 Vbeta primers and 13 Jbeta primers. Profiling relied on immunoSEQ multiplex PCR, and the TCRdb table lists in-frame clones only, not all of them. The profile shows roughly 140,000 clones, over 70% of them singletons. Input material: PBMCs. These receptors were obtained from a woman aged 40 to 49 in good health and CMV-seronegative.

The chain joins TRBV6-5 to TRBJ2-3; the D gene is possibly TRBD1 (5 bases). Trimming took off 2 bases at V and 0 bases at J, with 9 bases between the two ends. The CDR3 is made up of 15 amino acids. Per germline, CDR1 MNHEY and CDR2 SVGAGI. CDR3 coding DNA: TGTGCCAGCAGTTACAAGGCAGGGAGCACAGATACGCAGTATTTT. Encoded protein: CASSYKAGSTDTQYF.

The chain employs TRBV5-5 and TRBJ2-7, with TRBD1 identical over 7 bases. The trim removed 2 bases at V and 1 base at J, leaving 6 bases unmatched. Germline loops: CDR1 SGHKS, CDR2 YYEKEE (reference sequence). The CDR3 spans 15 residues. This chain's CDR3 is CASSFGTAVSYEQYF. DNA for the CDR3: TGTGCCAGCAGCTTTGGGACAGCGGTTTCCTACGAGCAGTACTTC.

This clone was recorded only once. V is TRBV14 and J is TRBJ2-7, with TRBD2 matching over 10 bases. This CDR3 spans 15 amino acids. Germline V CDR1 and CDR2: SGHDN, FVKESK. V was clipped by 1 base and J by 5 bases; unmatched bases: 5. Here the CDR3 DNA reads TGTGCCAGCAGCCAAGGAGGGACTAGCGCCGACGAGCAGTACTTC. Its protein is CASSQGGTSADEQYF.

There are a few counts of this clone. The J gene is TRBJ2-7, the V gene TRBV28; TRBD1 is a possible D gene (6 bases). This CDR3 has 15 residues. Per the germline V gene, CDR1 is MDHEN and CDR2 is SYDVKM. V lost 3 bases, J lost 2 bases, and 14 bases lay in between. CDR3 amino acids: CASSFILGTPYEQYF. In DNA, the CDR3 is TGTGCCAGCAGTTTTATCCTGGGGACACCCTACGAGCAGTACTTC.

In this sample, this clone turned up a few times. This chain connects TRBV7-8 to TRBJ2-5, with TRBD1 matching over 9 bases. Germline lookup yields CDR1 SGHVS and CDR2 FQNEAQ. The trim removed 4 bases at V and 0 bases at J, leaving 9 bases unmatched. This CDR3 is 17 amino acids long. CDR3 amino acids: CASSSPLGQGYQETQYF. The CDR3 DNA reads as TGTGCCAGCAGCTCCCCCCTGGGACAGGGATACCAAGAGACCCAGTACTTC.

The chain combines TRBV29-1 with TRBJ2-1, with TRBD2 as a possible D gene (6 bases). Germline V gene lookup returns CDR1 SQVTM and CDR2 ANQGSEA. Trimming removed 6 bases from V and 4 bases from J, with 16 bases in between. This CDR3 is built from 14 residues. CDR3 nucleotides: TGCAGCGTGATCGCTTGGGGGGTATACAATGAGCAGTTCTTC. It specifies CSVIAWGVYNEQFF.

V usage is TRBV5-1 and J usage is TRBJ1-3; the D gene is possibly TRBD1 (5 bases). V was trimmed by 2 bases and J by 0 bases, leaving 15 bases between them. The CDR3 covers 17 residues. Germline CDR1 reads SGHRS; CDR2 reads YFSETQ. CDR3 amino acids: CASSFDSSGFSGNTIYF. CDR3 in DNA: TGCGCCAGCAGCTTTGACAGCTCCGGATTCTCTGGAAACACCATATATTTT.

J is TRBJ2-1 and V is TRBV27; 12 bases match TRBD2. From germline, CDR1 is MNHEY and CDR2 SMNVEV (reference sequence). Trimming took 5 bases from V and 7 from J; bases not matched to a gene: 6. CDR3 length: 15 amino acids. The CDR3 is CASSPLAGGGNEQFF. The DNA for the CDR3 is TGTGCCAGCAGTCCCCTAGCGGGAGGGGGGAATGAGCAGTTCTTC.

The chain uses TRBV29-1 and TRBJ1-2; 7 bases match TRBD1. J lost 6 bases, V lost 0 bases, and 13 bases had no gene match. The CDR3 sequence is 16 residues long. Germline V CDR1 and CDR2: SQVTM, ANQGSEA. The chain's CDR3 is CSVEERRAGQSHGYTF. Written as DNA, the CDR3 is TGCAGCGTTGAAGAGAGACGGGCGGGACAGTCCCATGGCTACACCTTC.

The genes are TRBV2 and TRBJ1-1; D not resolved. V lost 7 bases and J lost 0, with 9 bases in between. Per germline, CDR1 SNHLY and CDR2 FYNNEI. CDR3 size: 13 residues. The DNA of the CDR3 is TGTGCCAGCATGAGGGATTTGAACACTGAAGCTTTCTTT. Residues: CASMRDLNTEAFF. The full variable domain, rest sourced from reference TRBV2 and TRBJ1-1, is EPEVTQTPSHQVTQMGQEVILRCVPISNHLYFYWYRQILGQKVEFLVSFYNNEISEKSEIFDDQFSVERPDGSNFTLKIRSTKLEDSAMYFCASMRDLNTEAFFGQGTRLTVV.

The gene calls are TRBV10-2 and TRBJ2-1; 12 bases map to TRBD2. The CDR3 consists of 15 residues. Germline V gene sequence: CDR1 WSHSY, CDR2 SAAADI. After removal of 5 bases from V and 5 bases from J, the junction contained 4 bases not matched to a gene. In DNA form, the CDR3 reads TGCGCCAGCAGTTGGACTAGCGGGAACGACAATGAGCAGTTCTTC. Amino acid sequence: CASSWTSGNDNEQFF.

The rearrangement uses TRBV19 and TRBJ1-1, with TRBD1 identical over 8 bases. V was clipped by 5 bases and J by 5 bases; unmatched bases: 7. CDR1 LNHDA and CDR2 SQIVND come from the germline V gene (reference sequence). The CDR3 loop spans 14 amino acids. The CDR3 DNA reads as TGTGCCAGTAGTGCAGGGGGCTCATTTACTGAAGCTTTCTTT. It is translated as CASSAGGSFTEAFF.

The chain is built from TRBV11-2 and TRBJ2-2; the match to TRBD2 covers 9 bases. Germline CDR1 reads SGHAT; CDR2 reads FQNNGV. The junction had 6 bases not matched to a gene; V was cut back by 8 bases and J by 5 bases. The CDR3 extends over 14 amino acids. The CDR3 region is CASHIAGVTGELFF. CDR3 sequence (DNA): TGTGCCAGCCATATAGCGGGGGTGACCGGGGAGCTGTTTTTT.

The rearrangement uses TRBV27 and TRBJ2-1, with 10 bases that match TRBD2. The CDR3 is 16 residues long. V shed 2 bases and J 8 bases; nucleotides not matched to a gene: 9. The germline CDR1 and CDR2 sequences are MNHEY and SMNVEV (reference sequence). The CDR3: CASSLVQRGGGYEQFF. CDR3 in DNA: TGTGCCAGCAGTTTAGTCCAGCGGGGGGGCGGCTATGAGCAGTTCTTC.

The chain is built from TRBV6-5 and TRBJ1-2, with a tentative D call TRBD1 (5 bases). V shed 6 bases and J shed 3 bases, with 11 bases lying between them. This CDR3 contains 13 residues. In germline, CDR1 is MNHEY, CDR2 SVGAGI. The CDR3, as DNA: TGTGCCAGCAGGCCGGACACCGACTATGGCTACACCTTC. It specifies CASRPDTDYGYTF.

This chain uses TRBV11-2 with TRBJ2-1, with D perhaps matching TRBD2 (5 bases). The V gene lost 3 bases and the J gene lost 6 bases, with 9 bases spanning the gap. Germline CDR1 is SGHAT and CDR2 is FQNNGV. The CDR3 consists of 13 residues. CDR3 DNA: TGTGCCAGCAGCTTCGGGGAATCCAATGAGCAGTTCTTC. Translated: CASSFGESNEQFF.

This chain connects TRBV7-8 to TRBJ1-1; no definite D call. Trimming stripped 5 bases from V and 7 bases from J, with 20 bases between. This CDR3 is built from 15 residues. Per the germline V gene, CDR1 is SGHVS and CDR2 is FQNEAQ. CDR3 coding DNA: TGTGCCAGCAGCATAACAGCGGTAGGGTTGGGTGAAGCTTTCTTT. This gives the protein CASSITAVGLGEAFF.

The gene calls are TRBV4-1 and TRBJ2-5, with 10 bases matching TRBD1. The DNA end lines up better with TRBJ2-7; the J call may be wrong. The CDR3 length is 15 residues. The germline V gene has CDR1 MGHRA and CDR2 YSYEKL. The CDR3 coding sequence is TGCGCCAGCAGCCAACCGGGACAGGGGCTTGACGAGCAGTACTTC. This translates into CASSQPGQGLDEQYF.